This T cell receptor beta chain was observed in a study of early T cells in non-severe SARS-CoV-2 infection. Unique molecular identifiers were added to individual cDNA molecules. TCRdb reanalysed the 5' RACE reads using MiXCR and keeps one entry per CDR3 protein. The sample carries more than 65,000 distinct CDR3 sequences, around 15% recorded once. This clonotype has more than one count but fewer than ten. The specimen comprised whole blood, sampled at baseline. This TCR was sampled from an adult who was a healthcare worker with PCR-confirmed SARS-CoV-2 infection or an uninfected control (not recorded which).

Here the CDR3 DNA reads TGCGCCAGCAGCCAAAGGGACTCCTACGAGCAGTACTTC. Encoded protein: CASSQRDSYEQYF. The V and J genes are TRBV4-1 and TRBJ2-7, with D unresolved. Germline V lookup: CDR1 MGHRA, CDR2 YSYEKL. The CDR3 runs 13 residues. V dropped 2 bases and J dropped 0 bases, with 5 bases sitting between them.